This is a list of T cell receptor beta chains from one sample in a study of post-analysis software for immune sequencing data. Each CDR3 protein is one row after TCRdb ran MiXCR on the PCR reads. The sample consists of hundreds of thousands of distinct CDR3 sequences, under 55% of them appearing once. The sequenced material came from blood. All receptors come from a girl aged 10 to 17 with multiple sclerosis. Both conserved end residues are part of each CDR3. The order of the fields is clone size, D gene, J gene, V gene, CDR3 DNA, CDR3 protein. A D gene is named only where the DNA matches it firmly. The size entry is marked missing in some rows and otherwise reads once, few, many or a size class.

NA,NA,TRBJ2-7,TRBV3-1,TGTGCCAGCAGCCAATTGGGACGAGGGGGCGAGCAGTACTTC,CASSQLGRGGEQYF
few,NA,TRBJ2-5,TRBV12-3/TRBV12-4,TGTGCCAGCAGTTTTAACCAAGAGACCCAGTACTTC,CASSFNQETQYF
NA,TRBD2,TRBJ2-5,TRBV29-1,TGCAGCGCCCAAACTAGCGGGAGGGCCGGGGAGACCCAGTACTTC,CSAQTSGRAGETQYF
NA,TRBD1,TRBJ1-4,TRBV25-1,TGTGCCAGCAGTGACAGACAGGGAAGGAGACCCGATGAAAAACTGTTTTTT,CASSDRQGRRPDEKLFF
NA,NA,TRBJ1-1,TRBV12-3/TRBV12-4,TGTGCCAGCAGTACCCGGACAGTCGGCACTGAAGCTTTCTTT,CASSTRTVGTEAFF
once,NA,TRBJ1-1,TRBV6-5,TGTGCCAGCAGTTACTCATCTGGAAAAAACACTGAAGCTTTCTTT,CASSYSSGKNTEAFF
NA,NA,TRBJ1-1,TRBV29-1,TGCAGCGTTGAAGGAGGCACGGTTGGTACTGAAGCTTTCTTT,CSVEGGTVGTEAFF
NA,NA,TRBJ2-1,TRBV6-6,TGTGCCAGCAGTTACTCAGAGAACTACAATGAGCAGTTCTTC,CASSYSENYNEQFF
NA,NA,TRBJ2-5,TRBV18,TGTGCCAGCTCACCACCTATTATTCCGGGAGAGACCCAGTACTTC,CASSPPIIPGETQYF
NA,NA,TRBJ2-7,TRBV5-1,TGCGCCAGCAGCCCCGACTGGTACGAGCAGTACTTC,CASSPDWYEQYF
NA,NA,TRBJ2-7,TRBV6-6,TGTGCCAGCAGGGAGGACCAGACCTACGAGCAGTACTTC,CASREDQTYEQYF
NA,TRBD1,TRBJ2-7,TRBV14,TGTGCCAGCAGCAAGGGCCGTTTCCGGGACAGCGATCACGAGCAGTACTTC,CASSKGRFRDSDHEQYF
NA,NA,TRBJ2-7,TRBV20-1,TGCAGTGCTTACCCGGGATCTCTCGACGAGCAGTACTTC,CSAYPGSLDEQYF
few,TRBD1,TRBJ2-7,TRBV5-1,TGCGCCAGCAGCTTGGCCGGGACAGGGGACGAGCAGTACTTC,CASSLAGTGDEQYF